This T cell receptor (beta chain) was captured in a study of blood T cell repertoires in COVID-19. Study overall: T cells, B-cell-depleted T cells, or PBMCs supplied cDNA or gDNA.

This clone was seen a single time. Other DNA sequences in this sample translate to the same CDR3. Germline CDR1 and CDR2: SNHLY and FYNNEI. Losses at the gene ends were 1 base for V and 5 bases for J; bases not matched to a gene: 4. The CDR3 is 14 residues long. In the original processing: Reference gene primer amplification yielded estimated nucleated cell counts. This table comes from immunoSEQ multiplex PCR, and its TCRdb copy is limited to in-frame clones, with some not included. V and J calls and clone size are copied from that table; D and trimming were computed from the DNA. The table includes fewer than 250,000 clones, 83% detected once.

The receptor was isolated from a woman aged 45-60 years with acute or convalescent COVID-19. The gene calls are TRBV2 and TRBJ2-5; 7 nucleotides match TRBD1. The sample taken for sequencing was peripheral blood. The CDR3 here is CASSEDRGRETQYF. In DNA form, the CDR3 reads TGTGCCAGCAGTGAAGACAGGGGTCGGGAGACCCAGTACTTC.